The 27 T cell receptor beta chains presented below share a single source sample, sequenced in a study of cytomegalovirus exposure and HLA in healthy donors. 13 Jbeta primers and 60 Vbeta primers were used for the PCR. TCRdb keeps only in-frame clones here, not all; method: immunoSEQ multiplex PCR. The profile shows around 140,000 clones, 75% of them singletons. The specimen was PBMCs. These receptor sequences come from a man younger than 45 in good health and CMV-seronegative.

This clone appeared a single time. Its ends do not fully match the called genes, so a read error is possible. The V call is TRBV29-1, the J call TRBJ2-4; 7 positions match TRBD1. Germline values: CDR1 SQVTM, CDR2 ANQGSEA. CDR3 size: 14 residues. This chain's CDR3 is CSVRPGGAKNSQYF. The DNA for the CDR3 is TGCAGCGTGAGGCCAGGGGGAGCCAAAAACAGTCAGTACTTC.

V is TRBV7-2 and J is TRBJ1-2, with D possibly TRBD1 on 5 matching bases. There are 15 residues in the CDR3. V lost 5 bases and J 6 bases, leaving 19 bases between the germline ends. Germline assignment: CDR1 SGHTA and CDR2 FQGNSA. The CDR3 nucleotides read TGTGCCAGCAGCCCGTTTCAGCCCAGGGTCGATGGCTACACCTTC. Translating gives CASSPFQPRVDGYTF.

The chain combines TRBV14 with TRBJ1-4, with D maybe TRBD1 (6 bases). V was trimmed by 0 bases and J by 7 bases, leaving 12 bases between them. The CDR3 consists of 15 residues. From germline, CDR1 is SGHDN and CDR2 FVKESK. For the CDR3, the DNA is TGTGCCAGCAGCCAAGATAGGGGGATTTCTGAAAAACTGTTTTTT. This codes for CASSQDRGISEKLFF. The full variable domain, its missing parts supplied by reference TRBV14 and TRBJ1-4, is EAGVTQFPSHSVIEKGQTVTLRCDPISGHDNLYWYRRVMGKEIKFLLHFVKESKQDESGMPNNRFLAERTGGTYSTLKVQPAELEDSGVYFCASSQDRGISEKLFFGSGTQLSVL.

The chain joins TRBV5-1 to TRBJ1-1; D gene uncertain. Germline loops: CDR1 SGHRS, CDR2 YFSETQ. CDR3 length: 15 amino acids. The ends were cut back, 0 bases at V and 1 base at J, with 10 bases in the middle. Written as DNA, the CDR3 is TGCGCCAGCAGCTTGGAATTTACTAAGAACACTGAAGCTTTCTTT. This encodes CASSLEFTKNTEAFF.

The rearrangement joins TRBV15 to TRBJ2-1, with 12 bases that match TRBD2. After removal of 6 bases from V and 10 bases from J, the junction contained 16 bases not matched to a gene. This CDR3 contains 17 residues. CDR1 is LNHNV and CDR2 is YYDKDF in the germline V gene (reference sequence). The CDR3 reads CATSRLAGVSGNVEQFF. DNA for the CDR3: TGTGCCACCAGTAGACTAGCGGGGGTATCTGGTAACGTAGAGCAGTTCTTC.

The V and J genes are TRBV7-3 and TRBJ1-1; maybe TRBD1 (5 bases). The CDR3 consists of 14 residues. CDR1 is SGHTA and CDR2 is FQGTGA in the germline V gene. V was trimmed by 1 base and J by 3 bases, leaving 9 bases between them. The CDR3 DNA reads as TGTGCCAGCAGCTTAATCGGCAGGGACACTGAAGCTTTCTTT. It is translated as CASSLIGRDTEAFF.

The CDR3 spells CASSRQGSGELFF. As DNA, the CDR3 is TGTGCCAGCAGCCGACAGGGTTCCGGGGAGCTGTTTTTT. The J gene is TRBJ2-2, the V gene TRBV5-6; TRBD1 agrees at 7 bases. With 4 bases clipped from V and 6 bases from J, the junction kept 3 bases outside the gene matches. The CDR3 is made up of 13 amino acids. Germline loops: CDR1 SGHDT, CDR2 YYEEEE.

Only one count was recorded for this clone. The rearrangement links TRBV11-2 to TRBJ2-1; 13 bases are a match to TRBD2. Unmatched junction bases numbered 12, after V lost 1 base and J lost 6 bases. Germline V CDR1 and CDR2: SGHAT, FQNNGV. The CDR3 runs to 19 residues. The CDR3 sequence: CASSLGRTSGRIQVNEQFF. CDR3 bases: TGTGCCAGCAGCTTAGGTAGGACTAGCGGGAGAATTCAGGTCAATGAGCAGTTCTTC.

V gene TRBV7-8 combines with J gene TRBJ2-7; 14 bases line up with TRBD2. V was clipped by 4 bases and J by 2 bases; unmatched bases: 4. Germline lookup yields CDR1 SGHVS and CDR2 FQNEAQ. This CDR3 comprises 16 residues. CDR3 amino acids: CASSSLGLAGAYEQYF. Written as DNA, the CDR3 is TGTGCCAGCAGCTCCTTGGGACTAGCGGGGGCCTACGAGCAGTACTTC.

The J gene is TRBJ1-4, the V gene TRBV2; D perhaps matches TRBD1 (6 bases). CDR1 is SNHLY, CDR2 FYNNEI, per germline. Between the trimmed V and J ends, which lost 9 bases and 2 bases, there was a span of 13 bases. The CDR3 runs to 14 residues. The CDR3 sequence is CASRQGTTNEKLFF. The CDR3 nucleotides read TGTGCCAGTCGCCAGGGGACGACTAATGAAAAACTGTTTTTT.

This rearrangement joins TRBV6-1 to TRBJ1-6, with D unresolved. V gave up 0 bases and J gave up 6 bases, with 9 bases separating them. Germline V gives CDR1 MNHNS, CDR2 SASEGT. This CDR3 region has 15 residues. Here the CDR3 reads CASSEATVINSPLHF. CDR3 DNA sequence: TGTGCCAGCAGTGAAGCGACTGTGATTAATTCACCCCTCCACTTT.

The CDR3 loop reads CASSFPNDGVPYGYTF. The CDR3 DNA reads as TGTGCCAGCAGTTTCCCTAATGACGGGGTACCCTATGGCTACACCTTC. The rearrangement links TRBV28 to TRBJ1-2, with D unclear. V gave up 3 bases and J gave up 4 bases, with 18 bases separating them. CDR3 length: 16 amino acids. CDR1 and CDR2 (germline): MDHEN, SYDVKM.

The chain uses TRBV28 and TRBJ1-3; D possibly corresponds to TRBD1 (6 bases). Per germline, CDR1 MDHEN and CDR2 SYDVKM. Trimming removed 7 bases at V and 2 bases at J, with 9 bases between. This CDR3 contains 13 residues. The CDR3 region is CASTKGAGNTIYF. CDR3 bases: TGTGCCAGCACAAAGGGGGCTGGAAACACCATATATTTT. Full variable domain (rest looked up from reference TRBV28 and TRBJ1-3): DVKVTQSSRYLVKRTGEKVFLECVQDMDHENMFWYRQDPGLGLRLIYFSYDVKMKEKGDIPEGYSVSREKKERFSLILESASTNQTSMYLCASTKGAGNTIYFGEGSWLTVV.

This rearrangement joins TRBV10-3 to TRBJ2-3; 8 nucleotides align to TRBD2. The V gene's germline CDR1 is ENHRY and CDR2 SYGVKD. Trimming took 6 bases from V and 5 from J; bases not matched to a gene: 10. This CDR3 has 15 residues. CDR3 sequence reads: CAIRSGGGLGDTQYF. The CDR3 DNA reads TGTGCCATCAGGTCCGGCGGGGGGCTTGGAGATACGCAGTATTTT.

The rearrangement links TRBV6-1 to TRBJ2-3; tentatively, D is TRBD1 (5 bases). Germline CDR1 is MNHNS and CDR2 is SASEGT. Trimming shortened V by 4 bases and J by 0 bases, and 8 bases separated the two germline ends. This CDR3 contains 14 residues. The CDR3 here is CASSVGRSTDTQYF. The CDR3 DNA sequence: TGTGCCAGCAGTGTGGGGCGTAGCACAGATACGCAGTATTTT.

CDR3 protein: CASSQKDTVETQYF. CDR3 nucleotides: TGTGCCAGCAGCCAGAAAGACACGGTAGAGACCCAGTACTTC. The chain carries TRBV7-9 and TRBJ2-5; D remains ambiguous. Germline CDR1 and CDR2: SEHNR and FQNEAQ (reference sequence). The V end was cut by 5 bases, the J end by 4 bases, with 14 bases between. The CDR3 consists of 14 residues.

This clone was found once. Its ends do not fully match the called genes, so a read error is possible. Other DNA sequences in this specimen translate into the identical CDR3. V and J are TRBV11-2 and TRBJ2-1; TRBD2 aligns across 7 bases. Germline V gives CDR1 SGHAT, CDR2 FQNNGV. CDR3 length equals 13 residues. The CDR3 region is CASSGEGRDEQFF. The CDR3 DNA reads TGCGCCAGTTCGGGGGAGGGGAGGGATGAGCAGTTCTTC.

J is TRBJ2-3 and V is TRBV14; TRBD2 agrees at 11 bases. The CDR3 loop spans 19 amino acids. J was trimmed by 0 bases and V by 3 bases; bases with no gene match: 11. Germline-derived CDR1 and CDR2 are SGHDN and FVKESK. The CDR3 DNA follows: TGTGCCAGCAGCCACTCAGGGACTAGCGGACCTTCTAGCACAGATACGCAGTATTTT. Translation gives CASSHSGTSGPSSTDTQYF.

This clone was found many times. V is TRBV6-5 and J is TRBJ2-7; 8 bases are a match to TRBD1. This CDR3 has 14 residues. The germline V gene encodes CDR1 MNHEY and CDR2 SVGAGI. J lost 2 bases, V lost 4 bases, and 4 bases had no gene match. CDR3 nucleotide sequence: TGTGCCAGCAGTTCACAGGGGGTCACCTACGAGCAGTACTTC. It translates to CASSSQGVTYEQYF.

V and J are TRBV10-3 and TRBJ1-2; a possible D gene is TRBD1 (5 bases). V was shortened by 7 bases and J by 0 bases, with 12 bases between the two germline ends. Germline assignment: CDR1 ENHRY and CDR2 SYGVKD. The CDR3 is 14 amino acids. The CDR3 here is CAITSEGPNYGYTF. The CDR3 region has the DNA TGTGCCATCACCTCGGAGGGGCCTAACTATGGCTACACCTTC.

The chain recombines TRBV7-2 with TRBJ2-3; 10 bases match TRBD2. CDR3 length: 15 amino acids. CDR1 SGHTA and CDR2 FQGNSA come from the germline V gene. Trimming removed 5 bases from V and 5 bases from J; junction bases left unmatched: 7. In nucleotides, the CDR3 is TGTGCCAGCAGCCCCCGGATAGCGGGAGGAGATACGCAGTATTTT. It codes for CASSPRIAGGDTQYF.

The V gene is TRBV5-1, the J gene TRBJ1-2, with 7 bases identical to TRBD1. This CDR3 is built from 17 residues. J gave up 4 bases and V 2 bases, and 14 bases lay outside the gene matches. Germline loops: CDR1 SGHRS, CDR2 YFSETQ. The DNA of the CDR3 is TGCGCCAGCAGCTTCGGGACAGCATCCGATCAATTCTATGGCTACACCTTC. This gives the protein CASSFGTASDQFYGYTF.

This clone has just a few counts. The chain employs TRBV7-2 and TRBJ2-7; D is perhaps TRBD2 (5 bases). The CDR3 is 12 residues long. The germline V and J ends were trimmed by 3 bases and 6 bases, with 9 bases remaining between them. Germline V lookup: CDR1 SGHTA, CDR2 FQGNSA. In nucleotides, the CDR3 is TGTGCCAGCAGCTTTTATGAGGGCGAGCAGTACTTC. This gives the protein CASSFYEGEQYF.

Here the CDR3 DNA reads TGTGCCACAAACTCCCTAGGGAGGGGTGAACATGGCTACACCTTC. This encodes CATNSLGRGEHGYTF. The chain carries TRBV28 and TRBJ1-2, with TRBD1 as a possible D gene (5 bases). Between the trimmed V and J ends, which lost 10 bases and 6 bases, there was a span of 24 bases. Germline V gene data show CDR1 as MDHEN and CDR2 as SYDVKM. The CDR3 length is 15 residues.

This clone was counted once. The chain combines TRBV5-5 with TRBJ2-5; D unresolved. Looked up from germline, CDR1 is SGHKS and CDR2 is YYEKEE (reference sequence). V lost 3 bases, J lost 1 base, and 7 bases lay in between. This CDR3 is 13 amino acids long. The CDR3, as DNA: TGTGCCAGCAGCTCGGTCGTCCAAGAGACCCAGTACTTC. Protein: CASSSVVQETQYF.

J is TRBJ2-1 and V is TRBV28; the D is unclear. The germline V and J ends were trimmed by 7 bases and 9 bases, with 13 bases remaining between them. The CDR3 is made up of 12 amino acids. Germline values: CDR1 MDHEN, CDR2 SYDVKM. The CDR3 protein is CASTRTYAEQFF. CDR3 in DNA: TGTGCCAGCACCCGAACCTATGCTGAGCAGTTCTTC.

The V and J genes are TRBV5-1 and TRBJ2-7; 8 bases are a match to TRBD2. The germline CDR1 and CDR2 sequences are SGHRS and YFSETQ. The CDR3 runs 15 residues. Trimming at V came to 2 bases and at J to 2 bases, leaving 6 bases not matched to a gene. CDR3 loop: CASSFGSGVTYEQYF. CDR3 coding DNA: TGCGCCAGCAGCTTCGGTAGCGGGGTCACCTACGAGCAGTACTTC.